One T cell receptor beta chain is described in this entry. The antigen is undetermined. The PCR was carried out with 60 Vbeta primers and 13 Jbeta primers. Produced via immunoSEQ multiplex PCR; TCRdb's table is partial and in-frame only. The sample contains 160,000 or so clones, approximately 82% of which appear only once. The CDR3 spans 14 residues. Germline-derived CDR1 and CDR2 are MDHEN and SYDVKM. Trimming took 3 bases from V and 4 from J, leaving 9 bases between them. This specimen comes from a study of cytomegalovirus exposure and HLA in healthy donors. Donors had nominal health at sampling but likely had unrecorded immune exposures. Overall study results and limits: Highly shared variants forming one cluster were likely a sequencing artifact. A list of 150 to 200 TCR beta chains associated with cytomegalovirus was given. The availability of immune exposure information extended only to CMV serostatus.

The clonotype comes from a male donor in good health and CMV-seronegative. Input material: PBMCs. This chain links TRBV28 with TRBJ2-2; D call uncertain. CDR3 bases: TGTGCCAGCAGTTTTCGACTTTCCACCGGGGAGCTGTTTTTT. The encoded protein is CASSFRLSTGELFF.